The clone carrying this T cell receptor (beta chain) was observed at least ten times. No antigen is known for it. This sample was taken from a study of cytomegalovirus exposure and HLA in healthy donors. Study-wide points: Later analysis indicated greater clonal expansion among HLA-associated TCR beta chains than among equally common other chains. It was about 180 TCR beta chains that were listed as cytomegalovirus-associated. The sole available immune exposure information was CMV serostatus.

CDR1 LNHDA and CDR2 SQIVND come from the germline V gene (reference sequence). The CDR3 runs 15 residues. V lost 5 bases to trimming and J lost 12 bases; unmatched junction nucleotides: 15. The PCR was carried out with 60 Vbeta primers and 13 Jbeta primers. The repertoire was sequenced with immunoSEQ multiplex PCR; TCRdb's copy has only in-frame clones and lacks some. This table holds some 120,000 clones, roughly 68% found once. The source of this sequence is a woman aged 50 to 60 in good health and CMV-seropositive. V gene TRBV19 combines with J gene TRBJ1-5; TRBD1 agrees at 8 bases. The sequencing sample was made of PBMCs. The CDR3 loop reads CASSAGTGLIRGQHF. CDR3 sequence (DNA): TGTGCCAGTAGTGCCGGGACAGGTCTCATTAGGGGCCAGCATTTT.